This passage covers 28 T cell receptor beta chains from one sample sequenced in a study of blood T cell repertoires in COVID-19. Libraries were prepared by immunoSEQ multiplex PCR; TCRdb keeps only in-frame clonotypes and omits some of them. This table has some 83,000 clones, almost 85% appearing once. The material sequenced was peripheral blood. The origin of the receptors is a middle-aged man with acute or convalescent COVID-19.

The rearrangement links TRBV6-1 to TRBJ1-4; D ambiguous. Germline V gene data show CDR1 as MNHNS and CDR2 as SASEGT. V lost 3 bases and J lost 3, with 17 bases in between. CDR3 length equals 17 residues. The CDR3 loop reads CASSEVPLRGPNEKLFF. The CDR3 nucleotides are TGTGCCAGCAGTGAGGTCCCTTTGAGAGGCCCTAATGAAAAACTGTTTTTT.

The V and J genes are TRBV4-1 and TRBJ2-2; 8 nucleotides agree with TRBD1. The CDR3 sequence is 17 residues long. In germline, CDR1 is MGHRA, CDR2 YSYEKL. Losses at the gene ends were 4 bases for V and 6 bases for J; bases not matched to a gene: 13. The CDR3, as DNA: TGCGCCAGCAGCCGTACTGCCCAGGGGGCGCAGGCCGGGGAGCTGTTTTTT. Translated, it gives CASSRTAQGAQAGELFF.

The V and J genes are TRBV4-3 and TRBJ2-1; TRBD2 matches 7 bases. The length of the CDR3 is 18 residues. The trim removed 1 base at V and 0 bases at J, leaving 9 bases unmatched. Per germline, CDR1 LGHNA and CDR2 YSLEER. CDR3 in DNA: TGCGCCAGCAGCCAAGTTATTTCGGCGGGGGTCTCCTACAATGAGCAGTTCTTC. Translation: CASSQVISAGVSYNEQFF.

This clone came up once. The J gene is TRBJ2-3, the V gene TRBV5-1; possibly TRBD1 for D (6 bases). Trimming cost V 0 bases and J 3 bases, with 11 bases left between them. Germline V gives CDR1 SGHRS, CDR2 YFSETQ. The CDR3 consists of 15 residues. The CDR3 nucleotides read TGCGCCAGCAGCTTGGCTACAGGGCGGACAGATACGCAGTATTTT. Translating it yields CASSLATGRTDTQYF.

Written as DNA, the CDR3 is TGTGCCAGCAGTTACTCCCAACAGGGCCGGAGTGAGCAGTTCTTC. Protein: CASSYSQQGRSEQFF. The chain is built from TRBV6-5 and TRBJ2-1; tentative D call: TRBD1 (6 bases). The germline V gene encodes CDR1 MNHEY and CDR2 SVGAGI. Trimming took 0 bases from V and 9 from J, leaving 15 bases between them. The CDR3 loop spans 15 amino acids.

The rearrangement uses TRBV19 and TRBJ2-7; 9 bases map to TRBD2. The length of the CDR3 is 15 residues. V was clipped by 5 bases and J by 2 bases; unmatched bases: 7. Germline V gene lookup returns CDR1 LNHDA and CDR2 SQIVND (reference sequence). DNA for the CDR3: TGTGCCAGTAGTCTCCAAGCGGGAGGTCCCTACGAGCAGTACTTC. Protein: CASSLQAGGPYEQYF. Together with reference TRBV19 and TRBJ2-7, the CDR3 gives the full variable domain: DGGITQSPKYLFRKEGQNVTLSCEQNLNHDAMYWYRQDPGQGLRLIYYSQIVNDFQKGDIAEGYSVSREKKESFPLTVTSAQKNPTAFYLCASSLQAGGPYEQYFGPGTRLTVT.

The J gene is TRBJ2-7, the V gene TRBV3-1 (or the pseudogene TRBV3-2); 10 nucleotides agree with TRBD2. The CDR3 contains 14 residues. Germline V gives CDR1 LGHDT, CDR2 YNNKEL (reference sequence). Trimming at V came to 4 bases and at J to 3 bases, leaving 3 bases not matched to a gene. As DNA, the CDR3 is TGTGCCAGCAGCCCACTAGCGGGATACTACGAGCAGTACTTC. This encodes CASSPLAGYYEQYF.

The chain couples TRBV5-1 to TRBJ1-1, with TRBD1 matching over 7 bases. This CDR3 spans 14 amino acids. Looked up from germline, CDR1 is SGHRS and CDR2 is YFSETQ. Trimming cost V 6 bases and J 1 base; bases outside gene matches: 6. This chain's CDR3 is CASTQGVENTEAFF. The CDR3 DNA follows: TGCGCCAGCACCCAGGGGGTGGAGAACACTGAAGCTTTCTTT.

This chain links TRBV7-3 with TRBJ2-2; no clear D gene. CDR3 length equals 13 residues. V lost 5 bases to trimming and J lost 1 base, with 5 bases between them. Looked up from germline, CDR1 is SGHTA and CDR2 is FQGTGA. The CDR3 spells CASSPRNTGELFF. The CDR3 DNA reads as TGTGCCAGCAGCCCCCGGAACACCGGGGAGCTGTTTTTT.

The chain uses TRBV5-1 and TRBJ1-4; possible D gene TRBD1, 5 bases. The CDR3 is 16 amino acids. The V gene's germline CDR1 is SGHRS and CDR2 YFSETQ. Between the trimmed V and J ends, which lost 3 bases and 2 bases, there was a span of 14 bases. The CDR3 nucleotides read TGCGCCAGCAGCTCGGCCGGGGGGATTACTAATGAAAAACTGTTTTTT. It translates to CASSSAGGITNEKLFF.

The rearrangement uses TRBV11-3 and TRBJ2-2, with D possibly matching TRBD1 (6 bases). Deletions cut 5 bases from V and 4 bases from J, with 8 bases between. The length of the CDR3 is 13 residues. Germline CDR1 SGHNT, CDR2 YENEEA. CDR3 sequence reads: CASSPQGTGELFF. The CDR3 coding sequence is TGTGCCAGCAGCCCACAGGGCACCGGGGAGCTGTTTTTT. Variable domain in full (rest from reference TRBV11-3 and TRBJ2-2): EAGVVQSPRYKIIEKKQPVAFWCNPISGHNTLYWYLQNLGQGPELLIRYENEEAVDDSQLPKDRFSAERLKGVDSTLKIQPAELGDSAVYLCASSPQGTGELFFGEGSRLTVL.

The CDR3 DNA reads as TGTGCCAGCAGCCGTCGGACAGGGATCGGAGAGACCCAGTACTTC. Translating it yields CASSRRTGIGETQYF. The J gene is TRBJ2-5, the V gene TRBV7-9, with 8 nucleotides matching TRBD1. Trimming cost V 5 bases and J 4 bases; bases outside gene matches: 9. CDR1 is SEHNR, CDR2 FQNEAQ, per germline (reference sequence). The CDR3 is made up of 15 amino acids. The whole variable domain, filled in from reference TRBV7-9 and TRBJ2-5, reads DTGVSQNPRHKITKRGQNVTFRCDPISEHNRLYWYRQTLGQGPEFLTYFQNEAQLEKSRLLSDRFSAERPKGSFSTLEIQRTEQGDSAMYLCASSRRTGIGETQYFGPGTRLLVL.

In this sample, this clone turned up once. This chain connects TRBV7-2 to TRBJ1-6; 7 positions agree with TRBD1. Germline V gene lookup returns CDR1 SGHTA and CDR2 FQGNSA. With 1 base clipped from V and 7 bases from J, the junction kept 1 base outside the gene matches. This CDR3 is built from 14 residues. This CDR3 reads CASSLDRGNSPLHF. In DNA, the CDR3 is TGTGCCAGCAGCTTAGACAGGGGCAATTCACCCCTCCACTTT.

J is TRBJ2-1 and V is TRBV6-2 or TRBV6-3; 13 nucleotides line up with TRBD2. The CDR3 runs to 16 residues. Germline V gene lookup returns CDR1 MNHEY and CDR2 SVGEGT. V was pared by 8 bases and J by 3 bases, with 7 bases of the junction left unmatched. The CDR3 DNA sequence: TGTGCCAGCGGCCTTAGGACTAGCGGGGGCTACAATGAGCAGTTCTTC. It is translated as CASGLRTSGGYNEQFF.

CDR3 region: CASSVPQQGGGTGELFF. The CDR3 DNA reads as TGTGCCAGCAGCGTACCCCAACAGGGGGGCGGCACCGGGGAGCTGTTTTTT. This chain uses TRBV9 with TRBJ2-2; the match to TRBD1 covers 8 bases. This CDR3 is 17 amino acids long. CDR1 is SGDLS, CDR2 YYNGEE, per germline. Trimming removed 1 base from V and 4 bases from J; junction bases left unmatched: 9. The complete variable domain, with remaining parts taken from reference TRBV9 and TRBJ2-2, reads DSGVTQTPKHLITATGQRVTLRCSPRSGDLSVYWYQQSLDQGLQFLIQYYNGEERAKGNILERFSAQQFPDLHSELNLSSLELGDSALYFCASSVPQQGGGTGELFFGEGSRLTVL.

The V and J genes are TRBV6-5 and TRBJ2-7; TRBD1 matches at 8 bases. There are 16 residues in the CDR3. With 0 bases clipped from V and 7 bases from J, the junction kept 11 bases outside the gene matches. Germline V CDR1 and CDR2: MNHEY, SVGAGI. DNA for the CDR3: TGTGCCAGCAGTTACTCGAGCTCCAGGGGGCTCAGGGAGCAGTACTTC. Amino acids: CASSYSSSRGLREQYF.

The chain carries TRBV27 and TRBJ2-1, with D possibly matching TRBD2 (6 bases). The V gene lost 8 bases and the J gene lost 0 bases, with 17 bases spanning the gap. Per the germline V gene, CDR1 is MNHEY and CDR2 is SMNVEV (reference sequence). The CDR3 has 16 residues. DNA for the CDR3: TGTGCCAGCGGGTTGGCGGGGTACAGCTCCTACAATGAGCAGTTCTTC. It specifies CASGLAGYSSYNEQFF.

V is TRBV4-3 and J is TRBJ2-7; TRBD2 is a possible D gene (7 bases). CDR1 LGHNA and CDR2 YSLEER come from the germline V gene. Trimming removed 1 base at V and 9 bases at J, with 22 bases between. The CDR3 contains 16 residues. The chain's CDR3 is CASSQGLLVRGGAQYF. CDR3 sequence (DNA): TGCGCCAGCAGCCAAGGATTATTGGTTAGGGGGGGAGCGCAGTACTTC.

A few counts support this clone. This chain joins TRBV19 and TRBJ2-1; 12 positions agree with TRBD2. Trimming cost V 2 bases and J 4 bases; bases outside gene matches: 9. Germline assignment: CDR1 LNHDA and CDR2 SQIVND (reference sequence). The CDR3 covers 18 residues. CDR3 region: CASSISTSGGPSYNEQFF. The CDR3 nucleotides are TGTGCCAGTAGTATATCGACTAGCGGGGGCCCCTCATACAATGAGCAGTTCTTC.

This rearrangement joins TRBV27 to TRBJ2-1; the match to TRBD2 covers 15 bases. CDR1 is MNHEY and CDR2 is SMNVEV in the germline V gene (reference sequence). J gave up 9 bases and V 4 bases, and 10 bases lay outside the gene matches. The CDR3 consists of 17 residues. The CDR3 DNA follows: TGTGCCAGCAGTTCTCCGGGACTAGCGGGAGGTGAGATTGAGCAGTTCTTC. It specifies CASSSPGLAGGEIEQFF.

The chain uses TRBV5-6 and TRBJ2-7; 8 nucleotides agree with TRBD1. The CDR3 loop spans 13 amino acids. The trim removed 4 bases at V and 7 bases at J, leaving 7 bases unmatched. Germline V gene sequence: CDR1 SGHDT, CDR2 YYEEEE. CDR3 sequence: CASSGGTGWEQYF. CDR3 nucleotide sequence: TGTGCCAGCAGCGGTGGGACAGGCTGGGAGCAGTACTTC.

The rearrangement uses TRBV4-1 and TRBJ1-1, with TRBD1 as a possible D gene (6 bases). Germline V gene data show CDR1 as MGHRA and CDR2 as YSYEKL. Deletions cut 1 base from V and 5 bases from J, with 17 bases between. The CDR3 length is 16 residues. This chain's CDR3 is CASSQGVIQGGTEAFF. The DNA of the CDR3 is TGCGCCAGCAGCCAAGGTGTGATACAGGGTGGGACTGAAGCTTTCTTT.

The CDR3: CATSYRSSGTDTQYF. The CDR3 DNA is TGTGCCACCAGCTATCGATCGTCCGGCACAGATACGCAGTATTTT. The chain couples TRBV24-1 to TRBJ2-3; no reliable D call. Germline-derived CDR1 and CDR2 are KGHDR and SFDVKD. Trimming pared 7 bases from V and 1 base from J, leaving 14 bases between. This CDR3 contains 15 residues.

The chain combines TRBV27 with TRBJ1-2, with TRBD1 identical over 8 bases. Germline trimming cut 7 bases from V and 8 bases from J; bases unmatched to any gene: 15. The length of the CDR3 is 15 residues. CDR1 and CDR2 from the germline V gene are MNHEY and SMNVEV (reference sequence). The DNA of the CDR3 is TGTGCCAGCAACCCCGGGACAGGAGGGAGAGGGGGCTACACCTTC. It translates to CASNPGTGGRGGYTF.

This clone occurred a few times. The chain links TRBV5-1 to TRBJ1-3, with TRBD1 as a possible D gene (5 bases). V lost 1 base, J lost 4 bases, and 9 bases lay in between. Germline CDR1 is SGHRS and CDR2 is YFSETQ. This CDR3 region has 14 residues. CDR3 sequence (DNA): TGCGCCAGCAGCTTGCAAGGGGTGGGAAACACCATATATTTT. Amino acids: CASSLQGVGNTIYF.

The V gene is TRBV19, the J gene TRBJ2-3; D perhaps matches TRBD1 (6 bases). The CDR3 contains 15 residues. Trimming took off 7 bases at V and 0 bases at J, with 14 bases between the two ends. CDR1 LNHDA and CDR2 SQIVND come from the germline V gene (reference sequence). The CDR3 DNA follows: TGTGCCAGTAAATTTGTTGGGGGCAGCACAGATACGCAGTATTTT. Translated: CASKFVGGSTDTQYF.

The chain joins TRBV2 to TRBJ1-1; 11 nucleotides line up with TRBD1. The CDR3 is 14 amino acids. Germline V gene lookup returns CDR1 SNHLY and CDR2 FYNNEI. Trimming at V came to 6 bases and at J to 0 bases, leaving 0 bases not matched to a gene. The CDR3 bases are TGTGCCAGCAGGGGACAGGGGGTGAACACTGAAGCTTTCTTT. Translated, it gives CASRGQGVNTEAFF.

The V and J genes are TRBV6-4 and TRBJ2-7, with 7 bases matching TRBD1. Germline loops: CDR1 MRHNA, CDR2 SNTAGT. V was pared by 3 bases and J by 6 bases, with 11 bases of the junction left unmatched. The CDR3 has 15 amino acids. The CDR3 bases are TGTGCCAGCAGTGAGGGACCCGACAGGGTCGGCGAGCAGTACTTC. Amino acids: CASSEGPDRVGEQYF.